Listed below are T cell receptor beta chains from one sample, sequenced in a study of T cell responses to AZD1222 COVID-19 vaccine. TCRdb's table, derived via immunoSEQ multiplex PCR, lists solely in-frame clones and lacks some. The sample includes approximately 150,000 clones, roughly 90% of them seen just once. The sample consisted of peripheral blood, taken 28 days after the second AZD1222 dose. The receptor source for this set is an adult who received the AZD1222 COVID-19 vaccine. Each CDR3 is given with its conserved first and last residue. D genes are given only for firm matches. The size entry is marked missing in some rows and otherwise reads once, few, many or a size class.

d_call	v_call	clone_size	cdr3_aa
TRBD1	TRBV6-1	NA	CASSEQGQGDYEQYF
NA	TRBV3-1/TRBV3-2	NA	CASSQEGGPSTDTQYF
NA	TRBV12-3/TRBV12-4	NA	CASSPLSSSPLHF
NA	TRBV7-9	NA	CASSLARGLGTDTQYF
TRBD1	TRBV19	NA	CASSMGTGGYYGYTF
NA	TRBV7-8	once	CASSIGLGNNSPLHF
NA	TRBV5-1	few	CASSLLLSSEQFF
NA	TRBV5-5	NA	CASSLLDRINSPLHF
NA	TRBV14	NA	CASSQELSRHQETQYF
TRBD2	TRBV5-4	NA	CASSSGLAGITDTQYF